Listed below are T cell receptor beta chains from one sample, sequenced in a study of CD8+ T cells in alopecia areata. Using immunoSEQ multiplex PCR, the repertoire was profiled, and TCRdb retains in-frame clones only, with some absent. This sample has about 140,000 clones, with 80% to 90% found just once. The starting material was CD8+ T cells sorted from blood, obtained at week 4, from a patient treated with tofacitinib. These receptors were collected from a human donor with alopecia areata. Both conserved end residues are trimmed from each CDR3. Each record gives: J gene, clone size, V gene, CDR3 protein. A clone size is listed for some rows: how often the clone was seen (once, few, many), or a class if it is expanded.

J: TRBJ2-1; size: -; V: TRBV25-1; CDR3: ASSEGLGTNNEQF
J: TRBJ2-1; size: -; V: TRBV5-1; CDR3: ASSLTGQGEEQF
J: TRBJ1-1; size: -; V: TRBV5-1; CDR3: ASSFTGLEAF
J: TRBJ2-1; size: -; V: TRBV5-1; CDR3: ASSPLNSDNEQF
J: TRBJ2-2; size: -; V: TRBV12-5; CDR3: ASGSPRTGELF
J: TRBJ2-7; size: -; V: TRBV4-3; CDR3: ASSPRGGGTEQY
J: TRBJ2-4; size: few; V: TRBV29-1; CDR3: SVQGAKNIQY
J: TRBJ2-7; size: -; V: TRBV2; CDR3: ASSEGEILYEQY
J: TRBJ2-5; size: -; V: TRBV7-8; CDR3: ASSPFPGAGNQETQY
J: TRBJ2-2; size: few; V: TRBV5-6; CDR3: ASSRTAPGELF
J: TRBJ2-1; size: once; V: TRBV6-5; CDR3: ASSPAYNEQF
J: TRBJ2-7; size: -; V: TRBV4-1; CDR3: ASSPLGASSYEQY
J: TRBJ2-3; size: -; V: TRBV7-2; CDR3: ASSSGLVYTDTQY
J: TRBJ2-5; size: -; V: TRBV6-6; CDR3: ASSYAASETQY
J: TRBJ2-7; size: -; V: TRBV5-4; CDR3: ASSLERDSPEQY
J: TRBJ2-7; size: -; V: TRBV4-3; CDR3: ASSQDWRGGVGEQY
J: TRBJ2-2; size: -; V: TRBV5-6; CDR3: ASSWGTGPGELF
J: TRBJ2-5; size: -; V: TRBV2; CDR3: ASSDEADYQETQY
J: TRBJ2-3; size: -; V: TRBV27; CDR3: ASSTTSGGSTDTQY
J: TRBJ2-7; size: -; V: TRBV29-1; CDR3: SVEKGDWEQY
J: TRBJ2-3; size: few; V: TRBV7-9; CDR3: ASSFSGSSTDTQY
J: TRBJ1-1; size: -; V: TRBV6-6; CDR3: ASSYSTGSRTEAF
J: TRBJ2-1; size: -; V: TRBV7-8; CDR3: ASSLRAGGPKNEQF